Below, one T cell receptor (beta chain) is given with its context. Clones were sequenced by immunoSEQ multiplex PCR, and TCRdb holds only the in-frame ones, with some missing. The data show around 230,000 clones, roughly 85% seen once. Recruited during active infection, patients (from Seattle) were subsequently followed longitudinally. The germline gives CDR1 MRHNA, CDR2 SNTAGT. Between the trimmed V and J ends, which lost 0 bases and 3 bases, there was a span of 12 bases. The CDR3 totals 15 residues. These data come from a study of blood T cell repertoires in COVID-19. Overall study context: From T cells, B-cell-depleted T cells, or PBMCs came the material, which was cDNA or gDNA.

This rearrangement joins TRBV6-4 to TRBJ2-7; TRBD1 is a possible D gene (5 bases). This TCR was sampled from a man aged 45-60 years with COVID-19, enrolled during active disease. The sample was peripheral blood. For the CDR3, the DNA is TGTGCCAGCAGTGACTCGATGGCGACAGACTACGAGCAGTACTTC. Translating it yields CASSDSMATDYEQYF.